This T cell receptor beta chain originates from a study of blood T cell repertoires in COVID-19. Using immunoSEQ multiplex PCR, the repertoire was profiled, and TCRdb retains in-frame clones only, with some absent. There are hundreds of thousands of clones in the sample; over 75% occur only once, and approximately 3% lies in the top ten. The germline gives CDR1 SGHRS, CDR2 YFSETQ. V was pared by 4 bases and J by 1 base, with 14 bases between. This CDR3 region has 15 residues. This TCR came from a woman between 25 and 40 years old who had recovered from COVID-19. This sequence joins TRBV5-1 and TRBJ1-1, with D maybe TRBD1 (6 bases). The sample was PBMCs or T cells enriched from blood (not recorded which). CDR3 coding DNA: TGCGCCAGCAGCCCGCGGACAGCAACGAACACTGAAGCTTTCTTT. Protein sequence: CASSPRTATNTEAFF.